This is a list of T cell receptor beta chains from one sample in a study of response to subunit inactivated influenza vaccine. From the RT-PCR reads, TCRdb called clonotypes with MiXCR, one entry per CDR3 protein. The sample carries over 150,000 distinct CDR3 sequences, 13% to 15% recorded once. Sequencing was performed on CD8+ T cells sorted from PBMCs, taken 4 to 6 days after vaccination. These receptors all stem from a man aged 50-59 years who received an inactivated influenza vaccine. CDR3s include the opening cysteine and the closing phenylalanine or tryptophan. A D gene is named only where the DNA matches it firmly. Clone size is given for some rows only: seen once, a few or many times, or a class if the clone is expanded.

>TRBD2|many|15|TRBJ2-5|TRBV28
CASSLASGGQETQYF
TGTGCCAGCAGCCTGGCTAGCGGGGGACAAGAGACCCAGTACTTC
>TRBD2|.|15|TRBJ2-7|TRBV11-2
CASSFGAGGAYEQYF
TGTGCCAGCAGCTTCGGGGCCGGGGGGGCATACGAGCAGTACTTC
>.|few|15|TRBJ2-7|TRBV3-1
CASSQGNRVSYEQYF
TGTGCCAGCAGCCAAGGGAACAGGGTTTCGTACGAGCAGTACTTC
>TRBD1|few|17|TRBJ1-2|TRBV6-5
CASSYDTGTELFYGYTF
TGTGCCAGCAGCTATGATACCGGGACAGAACTTTTCTATGGCTACACCTTC
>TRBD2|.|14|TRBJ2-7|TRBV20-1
CSAREAGLGYEQYF
TGCAGTGCTAGAGAAGCGGGGCTGGGTTACGAGCAGTACTTC
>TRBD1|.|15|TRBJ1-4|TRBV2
CASTTPGQANEKLFF
TGTGCCAGCACCACCCCGGGACAGGCTAATGAAAAACTGTTTTTT
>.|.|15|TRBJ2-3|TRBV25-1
CASRGPPGGTDTQYF
TGTGCCAGCAGGGGACCGCCCGGGGGCACAGATACGCAGTATTTT
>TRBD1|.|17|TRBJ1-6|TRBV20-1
CSASVGTGYSYNSPLHF
TGCAGTGCTAGTGTAGGGACAGGGTATTCCTATAATTCACCCCTCCACTTT
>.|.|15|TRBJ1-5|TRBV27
CASSLLGASNQPQHF
TGTGCCAGCAGTTTACTTGGGGCTAGCAATCAGCCCCAGCATTTT
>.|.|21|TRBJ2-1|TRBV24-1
CGTSYSKKPNRDQDSYNEQFF
TGTGGGACCAGTTATTCAAAAAAACCTAACAGGGATCAGGACTCCTACAATGAGCAGTTCTTC
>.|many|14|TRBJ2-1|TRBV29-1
CSVEGRGFYNEQFF
TGCAGCGTTGAAGGCAGGGGTTTTTACAATGAGCAGTTCTTC
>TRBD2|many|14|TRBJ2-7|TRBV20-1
CSARDRGVSYEQYF
TGCAGTGCTAGAGATCGGGGGGTCTCCTACGAGCAGTACTTC
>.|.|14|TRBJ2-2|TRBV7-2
CASSLTTATGELFF
TGTGCCAGCAGCCTGACGACGGCCACCGGGGAGCTGTTTTTT
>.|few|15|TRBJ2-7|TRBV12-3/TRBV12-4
CASSSYAGLSYEQYF
TGTGCCAGCAGTTCCTACGCAGGGCTCTCCTACGAGCAGTACTTC
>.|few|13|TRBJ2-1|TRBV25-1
CASSDGSYNEQFF
TGTGCCAGCAGTGATGGCTCCTACAATGAGCAGTTCTTC
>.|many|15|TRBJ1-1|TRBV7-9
CASSPLGVMNTEAFF
TGTGCCAGCAGCCCACTCGGGGTCATGAACACTGAAGCTTTCTTT
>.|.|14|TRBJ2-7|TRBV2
CASNYRDPSYEQYF
TGTGCCAGCAACTACCGGGACCCCTCCTACGAGCAGTACTTC
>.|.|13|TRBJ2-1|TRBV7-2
CACRPSGYNEQFF
TGTGCCTGCCGCCCCAGCGGGTACAATGAGCAGTTCTTC
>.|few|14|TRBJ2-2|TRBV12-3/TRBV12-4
CASNQGLNTGELFF
TGTGCCAGCAATCAGGGTCTGAACACCGGGGAGCTGTTTTTT
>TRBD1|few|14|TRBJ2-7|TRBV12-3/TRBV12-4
CASTTGTDTYEQYF
TGTGCCAGCACCACGGGGACAGATACCTACGAGCAGTACTTC
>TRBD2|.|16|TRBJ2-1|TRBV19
CASSFLGGRAYNEQFF
TGTGCCAGTAGCTTTCTTGGCGGGAGGGCCTACAATGAGCAGTTCTTC
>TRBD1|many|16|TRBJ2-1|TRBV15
CATSRPRTGVNNEQFF
TGTGCCACCAGCAGACCTCGGACAGGGGTAAACAATGAGCAGTTCTTC
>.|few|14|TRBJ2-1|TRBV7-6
CASRGGGVYNEQFF
TGTGCCAGCCGAGGAGGGGGAGTCTACAATGAGCAGTTCTTC
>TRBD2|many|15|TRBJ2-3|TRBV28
CASSSGGLSTDTQYF
TGTGCCAGCAGTTCGGGAGGCCTTAGCACAGATACGCAGTATTTT
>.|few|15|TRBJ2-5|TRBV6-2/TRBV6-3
CASSYPTRGVTTQYF
TGTGCCAGCAGTTACCCAACTAGAGGTGTAACGACCCAGTACTTC
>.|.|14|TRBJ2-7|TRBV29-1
CSARGGEFSYEQYF
TGCAGCGCCCGAGGCGGGGAATTCTCCTACGAGCAGTACTTC
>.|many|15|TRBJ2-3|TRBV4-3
CASSQVVRFTDTQYF
TGCGCCAGCAGCCAAGTGGTCAGATTCACAGATACGCAGTATTTT
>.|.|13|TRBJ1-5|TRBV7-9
CASSIDGEWPQHF
TGTGCCAGCAGTATCGATGGGGAGTGGCCCCAGCATTTT
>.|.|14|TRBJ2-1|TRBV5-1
CASSITDGYNEQFF
TGCGCCAGCAGCATTACGGACGGTTACAATGAGCAGTTCTTC
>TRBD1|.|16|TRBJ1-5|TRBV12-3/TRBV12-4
CASSLTGGYSNQPQHF
TGTGCCAGCAGCCTGACAGGGGGTTATAGCAATCAGCCCCAGCATTTT
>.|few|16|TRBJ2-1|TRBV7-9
CASSSPLLAAGNEQFF
TGTGCCAGCAGCTCCCCCCTTTTAGCGGCGGGCAATGAGCAGTTCTTC
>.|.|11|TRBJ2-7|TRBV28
CASRGPYEQYF
TGTGCCAGCAGAGGTCCCTACGAGCAGTACTTC
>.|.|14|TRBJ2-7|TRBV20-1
CSASPSLTSYEQYF
TGCAGTGCTAGCCCGAGCCTAACTTCCTACGAGCAGTACTTC
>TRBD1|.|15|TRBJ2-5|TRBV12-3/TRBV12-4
CASSLDRENQETQYF
TGTGCCAGCAGTTTGGACAGGGAAAACCAAGAGACCCAGTACTTC
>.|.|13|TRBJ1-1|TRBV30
CAWTPGLGTRAFF
TGTGCCTGGACCCCGGGCCTAGGAACGCGGGCTTTCTTT
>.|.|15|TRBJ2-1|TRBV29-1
CSVEVRESSYNEQFF
TGCAGCGTTGAAGTTCGCGAGAGCTCCTACAATGAGCAGTTCTTC
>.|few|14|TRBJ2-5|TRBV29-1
CSVEDRQVQETQYF
TGCAGCGTTGAAGATCGGCAGGTCCAAGAGACCCAGTACTTC
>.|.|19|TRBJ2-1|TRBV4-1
CASSQVLSRVGIGEYEQFF
TGCGCCAGCAGCCAAGTATTATCAAGAGTTGGTATAGGGGAATACGAGCAGTTCTTC
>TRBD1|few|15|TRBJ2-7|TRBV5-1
CASSSITGTGYEQYF
TGCGCCAGCAGCTCTATAACCGGGACAGGTTACGAGCAGTACTTC
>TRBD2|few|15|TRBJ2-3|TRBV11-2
CASSLETSGTDTQYF
TGTGCCAGCAGCTTAGAGACTAGCGGGACGGATACGCAGTATTTT
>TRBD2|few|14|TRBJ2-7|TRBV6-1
CASSLTSGLYEQYF
TGTGCCAGCAGCCTGACTAGCGGGTTATACGAGCAGTACTTC
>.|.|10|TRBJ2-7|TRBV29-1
CSALYGEQYF
TGCAGCGCCCTGTATGGCGAGCAGTACTTC
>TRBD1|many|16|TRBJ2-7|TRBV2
CASGIEGTGSGWEQYF
TGTGCCAGCGGAATCGAGGGGACAGGGTCGGGTTGGGAGCAGTACTTC
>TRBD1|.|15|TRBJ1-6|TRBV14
CASSQGTGFNSPLHF
TGTGCCAGCAGCCAAGGGACAGGTTTTAATTCACCCCTCCACTTT
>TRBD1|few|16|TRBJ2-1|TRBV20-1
CSARVIDRGDYNEQFF
TGCAGTGCTAGAGTGATAGACAGGGGTGACTACAATGAGCAGTTCTTC
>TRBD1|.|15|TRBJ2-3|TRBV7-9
CASSRIRDSSDTQYF
TGTGCCAGCAGTCGAATCCGGGACAGCTCAGATACGCAGTATTTT
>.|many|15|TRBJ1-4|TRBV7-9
CASSFDGATNEKLFF
TGTGCCAGCAGCTTCGACGGTGCAACTAATGAAAAACTGTTTTTT
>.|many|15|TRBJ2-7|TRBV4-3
CASSQWDGSSYEQYF
TGCGCCAGCAGCCAATGGGATGGAAGCTCCTACGAGCAGTACTTC